The T cell receptor beta chain described here comes from a study of human T cells and chemical hapten exposure. As originally analysed: The number of TCRs in each sample had a median of around 96,000 and spanned about 23,224 to 700,000. TCRdb reprocessed the RACE reads via MiXCR and lists one record per CDR3 protein. Clone size and V and J calls follow TCRdb, not the original study. The repertoire holds 75,000 to 90,000 distinct CDR3 sequences, with about a tenth as singletons. Specified time point: patch test 1, 2 weeks after DPC sensitization. Treatment given: therapeutic diphenylcyclopropenone sensitization with weekly scalp DPC. Per the germline V gene, CDR1 is SEHNR and CDR2 is FQNEAQ (reference sequence). This CDR3 contains 15 residues. V was pared by 0 bases and J by 3 bases, with 10 bases between.

The material sequenced was whole blood, taken in connection with sensitization to the hapten diphenylcyclopropenone (DPC). The chain carries TRBV7-9 and TRBJ2-3; tentatively, D is TRBD1 (5 bases). The sequence derives from a woman between 50 and 59 years old with alopecia areata. Some clones in this sample may be carry-over from other donors' samples. The DNA of the CDR3 is TGTGCCAGCAGCTTAGCGCAGGGATGGACAGATACGCAGTATTTT. Protein sequence: CASSLAQGWTDTQYF.